This T cell receptor beta chain was recovered during a study of blood T cell repertoires in COVID-19 (TCRdb year 2020). Background on the whole study: Samples covering the acute and convalescent phases of COVID-19 were provided by collaborators in the United States, Italy and Spain. The material from the prospective study consisted of cDNA or gDNA derived from T cells, B-cell-depleted T cells, or PBMCs. Subjects who had been exposed to COVID-19, were actively infected with it, or had recovered from it provided the deeply sampled blood TCRbeta repertoires that made up the dataset. The repertoires were released in a freely available public database intended as a resource for research on the immune response to SARS-CoV-2. Samples were obtained from the ongoing ImmuneRACE study (first 160 participants) and from 1,000 to 1,500 subjects provided by 6 global collaborators. The sample metadata nearly always contained a de-identified subject ID, COVID-19 status, age in years and sex. Where available, HLA class I and class II types were obtained from metadata supplied by the sample provider rather than from assay-based typing. The paper as a whole reports these results and caveats: The amount of clinical and demographic metadata varied by source and participant and was provided uncurated.

The collaborating institutions used their own protocols to collect whole blood in K2EDTA tubes. For TCRbeta analysis, collaborators shipped samples in one of three forms: frozen whole blood, isolated PBMCs, or DNA extracted from either of those sample types. Points on this clone: Its antigen specificity is not known. Within one base of it there is no much larger clone, and no base qualities were kept.

TCRbeta CDR3 regions were amplified from genomic DNA using the immunoSEQ Assay, a bias-controlled multiplex PCR. Per the original workflow: Within the assay, amplification of reference gene primers was used to estimate how many nucleated cells each sample contained. Sequence reads were collapsed and filtered to measure the absolute abundance of every unique TCRbeta CDR3 rearrangement. For each sample, productive Simpson clonality was calculated as the square root of Simpson's diversity index over productive rearrangements. Imported from immuneACCESS, the table was reduced by TCRdb to in-frame sequences with V and J called. These copies leave out some clones; in studies compared against another copy, an unresolved V gene accounts for under half, and the cause of the remainder is not known. D and trimming were read from the DNA, whereas the V and J calls and clone size are those reported in that table. This sample is represented by over 85,000 clones; around 85% of them were singletons. The leading ten clones occupy about two fifths of the sample.

Counted from cysteine to phenylalanine, this CDR3 has 14 amino acids. The kept DNA is CDR3 alone, 42 bases in frame from the first base. Trimming costs V 7 bases and J 0 bases, and their ends lie 9 bases apart. CDR1 and CDR2 are read off the germline V gene (reference sequence) as LGHDT and YNNKEL. Sequencing was carried out using peripheral blood. Rearrangement joined TRBV3-1 (or the pseudogene TRBV3-2) to TRBJ1-4, with no confident D gene call. The receptor's source is a man aged 80 or over with acute or convalescent COVID-19. The CDR3 protein is CASTPGTTNEKLFF. The DNA reads TGTGCCAGCACCCCCGGGACAACTAATGAAAAACTGTTTTTT.